Listed below are T cell receptor beta chains from one sample, sequenced in a study of CD8+ T cells in alopecia areata. The method was immunoSEQ multiplex PCR; TCRdb's version includes in-frame clones alone and lacks a portion of them. Of 150,000 or so clones in the sample, approximately 65% were seen once. Sequencing used CD8+ T cells sorted from blood, obtained at week 0. All receptors come from a human donor with alopecia areata. Each CDR3 is given with its conserved first and last residue. D genes are given only for firm matches. The size of a clone is reported for some rows only, either as once, few or many, or as a class for expanded clones.

V gene	clone size	J gene	D gene	CDR3 DNA	CDR3 protein
TRBV27	.	TRBJ2-1	.	TGTGCCAGCAGACATGCCGGGGGCCCGAGCTCCTACAATGAGCAGTTCTTC	CASRHAGGPSSYNEQFF
TRBV7-6	few	TRBJ2-1	.	TGTGCCAGCAGCTTAAGCGGACCCTCATACAATGAGCAGTTCTTC	CASSLSGPSYNEQFF
TRBV10-3	few	TRBJ2-4	TRBD1	TGTGCCATCAGTGTGGACAGGGGCGAAAACATTCAGTACTTC	CAISVDRGENIQYF
TRBV15	once	TRBJ1-5	TRBD1	TGTGCCACCAGCATGAGAGGGACAGGGCACGGTCAGCCCCAGCATTTT	CATSMRGTGHGQPQHF
TRBV5-6	few	TRBJ2-1	TRBD2	TGTGCCAGCAGCTTGGGGCTAGCGGGGGGATTAGAGCAGTTCTTC	CASSLGLAGGLEQFF
TRBV7-9	once	TRBJ2-1	TRBD2	TGTGCCAGCAGCTTCCCACAGTCGGGGGGCTACAATGAGCAGTTCTTC	CASSFPQSGGYNEQFF
TRBV7-8	.	TRBJ1-2	.	TGTGCCAGCAGCCTAACGATAGGGCGGGACTATGGCTACACCTTC	CASSLTIGRDYGYTF
TRBV30	.	TRBJ1-1	TRBD1	TGTGCCTGGAGGCGGGACAGAAACACTGAAGCTTTCTTT	CAWRRDRNTEAFF
TRBV7-9	.	TRBJ2-1	.	TGTGCCAGCAGCTTTGCTGGTTGGAGCTCCTACAATGAGCAGTTCTTC	CASSFAGWSSYNEQFF
TRBV29-1	few	TRBJ2-1	TRBD2	TGCAGCGTTGATGGCGGACTAGCGGGGGAGCAGTTCTTC	CSVDGGLAGEQFF
TRBV9	.	TRBJ2-5	.	TGTGCCAGCAGCCTAACAGGAGATCCAAAGGCCCAGTACTTC	CASSLTGDPKAQYF
TRBV9	.	TRBJ2-1	.	TGTGCCAGCAGCGACCGGGAGCAGTTCTTC	CASSDREQFF
TRBV9	few	TRBJ1-5	.	TGTGCCAGCAGCGTAGGGACAAATCAGCCCCAGCATTTT	CASSVGTNQPQHF
TRBV13	.	TRBJ2-7	.	TGTGCCAGCAGCTCCGAAACAGGGAGCTCCTACGAGCAGTACTTC	CASSSETGSSYEQYF
TRBV5-1	.	TRBJ2-5	.	TGCGCCAGCAGTCTAATCTGGCAGGGACAAGAGACCCAGTACTTC	CASSLIWQGQETQYF
TRBV30	.	TRBJ1-1	.	TGTGCCTGGAGTGTAACAGGGAGCACTGAAGCTTTCTTT	CAWSVTGSTEAFF
TRBV29-1	.	TRBJ1-2	.	TGCAGCGTTGATTCCAGGGAGGGCTATGGCTACACCTTC	CSVDSREGYGYTF
TRBV4-1	.	TRBJ2-5	.	TGCGCCAGCAGCCTGTCCGGAACTGAAGAGACCCAGTACTTC	CASSLSGTEETQYF
TRBV7-9	.	TRBJ2-7	.	TGTGCCAGCAGCCCGGAAGGGTCCTACGAGCAGTACTTC	CASSPEGSYEQYF
TRBV30	.	TRBJ2-2	TRBD1	TGTGCCTGGATCCGACAGGGCCTCACCGGGGAGCTGTTTTTT	CAWIRQGLTGELFF
TRBV15	.	TRBJ2-1	.	TGTGCCACCAGCCCCGCTAGCTCCTACAATGAGCAGTTCTTC	CATSPASSYNEQFF
TRBV27	.	TRBJ1-5	.	TGTGCCAGCAGTTTTTCTGCACGTCAGCCCCAGCATTTT	CASSFSARQPQHF
TRBV13	few	TRBJ1-2	.	TGTGCCAGCAGCTTAGAGGGCGGAGACTATGGCTACACCTTC	CASSLEGGDYGYTF
TRBV27	.	TRBJ2-5	TRBD2	TGTGCCAGCATGAGCGGGGGGGCTCGTAGAGAGACCCAGTACTTC	CASMSGGARRETQYF
TRBV7-9	.	TRBJ2-3	.	TGTGCCAGCAGTCTAGATACGCAGTATTTT	CASSLDTQYF
TRBV9	.	TRBJ2-1	.	TGTGCCAGCAGCGGAACTAGTGGGGAGCAGTTCTTC	CASSGTSGEQFF
TRBV10-3	few	TRBJ1-2	.	TGTGCCATCTGGGGAGGGTCTCCTAACTATGGCTACACCTTC	CAIWGGSPNYGYTF
TRBV6-5	.	TRBJ2-2	.	TGTGCCAGCATCGGGGAAGGGGGGGAGCTGTTTTTT	CASIGEGGELFF
TRBV4-2	few	TRBJ1-1	.	TGTGCCAGCAGCACCGGGACGGCGGGCGAGGCTTTCTTT	CASSTGTAGEAFF